The 25 T cell receptor beta chains presented below share a single source sample, sequenced in a study of blood T cell repertoires in COVID-19. Profiled with immunoSEQ multiplex PCR; TCRdb holds only in-frame clones, not every one. Of about 360,000 clones in the sample, 80% to 90% were seen once. Sequencing was done on a sample of peripheral blood. The receptors come from a young man with active or convalescent COVID-19.

The chain combines TRBV7-2 with TRBJ1-2, with D perhaps TRBD1 (5 bases). Germline V gene lookup returns CDR1 SGHTA and CDR2 FQGNSA. This CDR3 spans 17 amino acids. V was cut by 5 bases and J by 1 base, with 20 bases left in between. CDR3 coding DNA: TGTGCCAGCAGCACCGCCTCCTGGACAAATTTTAACTATGGCTACACCTTC. The encoded protein is CASSTASWTNFNYGYTF.

The chain couples TRBV11-2 to TRBJ2-7; 12 nucleotides match TRBD2. Germline V gene lookup returns CDR1 SGHAT and CDR2 FQNNGV. The trim removed 3 bases at V and 4 bases at J, leaving 4 bases unmatched. The CDR3 runs to 15 residues. The CDR3 protein is CASSFRLAGVYEQYF. DNA for the CDR3: TGTGCCAGCAGCTTTCGACTAGCGGGAGTTTACGAGCAGTACTTC.

Only one count was recorded for this clone. This sequence joins TRBV6-6 and TRBJ1-1; the match to TRBD1 covers 7 bases. There are 12 residues in the CDR3. CDR1 and CDR2 (germline): MNHNY, SVGAGI (reference sequence). Trimming at V came to 6 bases and at J to 6 bases, leaving 4 bases not matched to a gene. The DNA for the CDR3 is TGTGCCAGCAGACCCACAGGGGCTGAAGCTTTCTTT. Translating it yields CASRPTGAEAFF.

The chain employs TRBV6-5 and TRBJ1-5; 7 bases are a match to TRBD1. Trimming removed 7 bases from V and 8 bases from J; junction bases left unmatched: 14. The CDR3 sequence is 15 residues long. Germline CDR1 reads MNHEY; CDR2 reads SVGAGI. This CDR3 is CASTSNRGRAEPQHF. For the CDR3, the DNA is TGTGCCAGCACCTCAAACAGGGGCAGAGCTGAGCCCCAGCATTTT.

This chain links TRBV4-3 with TRBJ1-4; weak D call: TRBD1 (6 bases). Trimming took 3 bases from V and 6 from J, leaving 17 bases between them. Germline CDR1 is LGHNA and CDR2 is YSLEER. The CDR3 contains 16 residues. The CDR3 DNA reads TGCGCCAGCAGCCAGGGATACAGGGTAACGGATGAAAAACTGTTTTTT. As protein: CASSQGYRVTDEKLFF.

J is TRBJ1-5 and V is TRBV19; TRBD1 agrees at 8 bases. Trimming cost V 4 bases and J 9 bases; bases outside gene matches: 14. The CDR3 totals 16 residues. Germline-derived CDR1 and CDR2 are LNHDA and SQIVND (reference sequence). CDR3 in amino acids: CASSSKDREGRRPQHF. The CDR3, as DNA: TGTGCCAGTAGTAGTAAGGACAGGGAGGGACGTCGGCCCCAGCATTTT.

V is TRBV5-1 and J is TRBJ1-2, with a tentative D call TRBD1 (6 bases). The CDR3 runs to 14 residues. V lost 3 bases, J lost 7 bases, and 16 bases lay in between. CDR1 is SGHRS and CDR2 is YFSETQ in the germline V gene. The CDR3 DNA sequence: TGCGCCAGCAGCTCAGAGGGGGGGCTGACTGGCTACACCTTC. It specifies CASSSEGGLTGYTF.

This sequence joins TRBV6-1 and TRBJ1-4, with D possibly being TRBD1 (5 bases). In germline, CDR1 is MNHNS, CDR2 SASEGT. The ends were cut back, 3 bases at V and 11 bases at J, with 13 bases in the middle. The CDR3 spans 13 residues. In DNA form, the CDR3 reads TGTGCCAGCAGTGAGGAGGGACGGCGGAAACTGTTTTTT. Protein product: CASSEEGRRKLFF.

The chain recombines TRBV24-1 with TRBJ2-7; TRBD1 aligns across 9 bases. The CDR3 loop spans 17 amino acids. Per germline, CDR1 KGHDR and CDR2 SFDVKD. With 0 bases clipped from V and 4 bases from J, the junction kept 9 bases outside the gene matches. The CDR3 nucleotides read TGTGCCACCAGTGATTTGCCTTTGGACAGGGGTGGATACGAGCAGTACTTC. Encoded protein: CATSDLPLDRGGYEQYF.

The chain recombines TRBV24-1 with TRBJ2-3; D is unclear. Germline V gene data show CDR1 as KGHDR and CDR2 as SFDVKD. This CDR3 region has 15 residues. V lost 3 bases to trimming and J lost 2 bases, with 11 bases between them. The CDR3 reads CATSDPRFTTDTQYF. CDR3 DNA sequence: TGTGCCACCAGTGATCCACGGTTCACCACAGATACGCAGTATTTT.

As DNA, the CDR3 is TGTGCCAGCAGCGTAGGGATAGCGGGAAGAGAGACCCAGTACTTC. Translating it yields CASSVGIAGRETQYF. The chain combines TRBV9 with TRBJ2-5, with 8 positions matching TRBD2. Germline CDR1 is SGDLS and CDR2 is YYNGEE. V shed 0 bases, J shed 4 bases, and the junction held 5 bases outside the gene matches. The CDR3 extends over 15 amino acids.

The V gene is TRBV14, the J gene TRBJ1-1; D perhaps matches TRBD1 (5 bases). Germline assignment: CDR1 SGHDN and CDR2 FVKESK. Trimming cost V 1 base and J 1 base, with 10 bases left between them. The CDR3 loop spans 15 amino acids. The DNA of the CDR3 is TGTGCCAGCAGCCAAGCAGGGTCTTGGAACACTGAAGCTTTCTTT. This translates into CASSQAGSWNTEAFF. Supplemented by reference TRBV14 and TRBJ1-1, the full variable domain reads EAGVTQFPSHSVIEKGQTVTLRCDPISGHDNLYWYRRVMGKEIKFLLHFVKESKQDESGMPNNRFLAERTGGTYSTLKVQPAELEDSGVYFCASSQAGSWNTEAFFGQGTRLTVV.

V usage is TRBV5-5 and J usage is TRBJ1-5; maybe TRBD1 (5 bases). V was clipped by 0 bases and J by 7 bases, with 14 bases between them. The CDR3 is 15 residues long. Germline CDR1 SGHKS, CDR2 YYEKEE (reference sequence). CDR3 DNA: TGTGCCAGCAGCTTGGTAGCTGGGGCGAAGCAGCCCCAGCATTTT. This encodes CASSLVAGAKQPQHF.

J is TRBJ2-3 and V is TRBV28, with 13 positions matching TRBD2. Germline assignment: CDR1 MDHEN and CDR2 SYDVKM. CDR3 length: 16 amino acids. V was pared by 4 bases and J by 5 bases, with 6 bases of the junction left unmatched. Here the CDR3 reads CASSSPGLAGRDTQYF. In DNA, the CDR3 is TGTGCCAGCAGTTCGCCGGGACTAGCGGGGCGAGATACGCAGTATTTT.

The gene calls are TRBV7-9 and TRBJ1-1; D gene uncertain. Germline CDR1 is SEHNR and CDR2 is FQNEAQ (reference sequence). V was pared by 0 bases and J by 4 bases, with 6 bases between. The CDR3 consists of 13 residues. Here the CDR3 reads CASSLALATEAFF. CDR3 sequence (DNA): TGTGCCAGCAGCTTAGCGCTAGCCACTGAAGCTTTCTTT.

The chain has TRBV24-1 and TRBJ2-1; TRBD2 matches 7 bases. This CDR3 region has 15 residues. The J segment lost 6 bases and the V segment lost 1 base, leaving 5 bases of the junction unmatched. CDR1 KGHDR and CDR2 SFDVKD come from the germline V gene. CDR3 in DNA: TGTGCCACCAGTGATTTTGACAAGCGGGGCAATGAGCAGTTCTTC. This gives the protein CATSDFDKRGNEQFF.

The chain couples TRBV4-3 to TRBJ1-1; no firm D call. The V gene lost 0 bases and the J gene lost 4 bases, with 9 bases spanning the gap. Germline V lookup: CDR1 LGHNA, CDR2 YSLEER. The CDR3 contains 14 residues. Here the CDR3 reads CASSQDRHSTEAFF. In nucleotides, the CDR3 is TGCGCCAGCAGCCAAGATCGACATTCCACTGAAGCTTTCTTT.

The gene calls are TRBV7-8 and TRBJ2-7; TRBD1 agrees at 8 bases. V lost 5 bases, J lost 5 bases, and 8 bases stayed unmatched. The CDR3 extends over 14 amino acids. CDR1 is SGHVS, CDR2 FQNEAQ, per germline. The CDR3 DNA reads as TGTGCCAGCAGCCTTACAGGGGGTGTGGACGAGCAGTACTTC. Translating gives CASSLTGGVDEQYF.

The genes are TRBV7-8 and TRBJ2-4, with D possibly being TRBD1 (6 bases). The CDR3 sequence is 15 residues long. Germline V gene lookup returns CDR1 SGHVS and CDR2 FQNEAQ. The V end was cut by 5 bases, the J end by 8 bases, with 19 bases between. CDR3: CASSRPRGYVDIQYF. In DNA form, the CDR3 reads TGTGCCAGCAGCCGCCCGAGGGGGTACGTGGACATTCAGTACTTC.

This clone was seen once. The gene calls are TRBV14 and TRBJ2-2, with D unclear. The CDR3 is made up of 15 amino acids. The germline V gene has CDR1 SGHDN and CDR2 FVKESK. Trimming left V 0 bases short and J 1 base short, with 6 bases between. The CDR3 nucleotides read TGTGCCAGCAGCCAAGATCCAGAGAACACCGGGGAGCTGTTTTTT. As protein: CASSQDPENTGELFF.

The chain uses TRBV30 and TRBJ1-5; tentative D call: TRBD1 (6 bases). V was trimmed by 3 bases and J by 4 bases, leaving 16 bases between them. The germline V gene encodes CDR1 GTSNPN and CDR2 SVGIG (reference sequence). The CDR3 is 15 amino acids. As DNA, the CDR3 is TGTGCCTGGAGGCCAGGGGCAGGGCGGAATCAGCCCCAGCATTTT. Its translation: CAWRPGAGRNQPQHF.

The gene calls are TRBV20-1 and TRBJ1-1; the D is unclear. The V and J ends lost 2 bases and 4 bases respectively, with 5 bases between them. The V gene's germline CDR1 is DFQATT and CDR2 SNEGSKA (reference sequence). The CDR3 covers 11 residues. Written as DNA, the CDR3 is TGCAGTGCTAGATTCCTCACTGAAGCTTTCTTT. Encoded protein: CSARFLTEAFF.

The rearrangement uses TRBV4-1 and TRBJ2-1; TRBD1 might be the D (5 bases). Germline values: CDR1 MGHRA, CDR2 YSYEKL. The V end lost 4 bases, the J end lost 6 bases, and 10 bases lay between the germline ends. The CDR3 extends over 13 amino acids. CDR3 sequence reads: CASSPVQGNEQFF. The DNA for the CDR3 is TGCGCCAGCAGCCCTGTCCAGGGCAATGAGCAGTTCTTC.

The chain couples TRBV7-2 to TRBJ2-1; 8 bases match TRBD2. Germline V gene lookup returns CDR1 SGHTA and CDR2 FQGNSA. The junction had 3 bases not matched to a gene; V was cut back by 5 bases and J by 0 bases. This CDR3 has 15 residues. In nucleotides, the CDR3 is TGTGCCAGCAGCCCGAGCGGGGGCTCCTACAATGAGCAGTTCTTC. It translates to CASSPSGGSYNEQFF.

The J gene is TRBJ2-7, the V gene TRBV19; 11 positions agree with TRBD1. CDR3 size: 16 residues. V lost 4 bases and J lost 5; bases outside the gene matches: 10. CDR1 is LNHDA, CDR2 SQIVND, per germline (reference sequence). CDR3 in DNA: TGTGCCAGTAGTACCCCCGCCGGGACAGGGGGTAACGAGCAGTACTTC. It yields the protein CASSTPAGTGGNEQYF. Complete variable domain (other parts from reference TRBV19 and TRBJ2-7): DGGITQSPKYLFRKEGQNVTLSCEQNLNHDAMYWYRQDPGQGLRLIYYSQIVNDFQKGDIAEGYSVSREKKESFPLTVTSAQKNPTAFYLCASSTPAGTGGNEQYFGPGTRLTVT.